This T cell receptor (beta chain) derives from a study of Ad26.COV2.S vaccination and SARS-CoV-2 variants. Treatment indicated: 15 to 20 received Ad26.COV2.S at low or high dose, single or two shots; five or six received placebo; per-sample allocation not given. Specimens were obtained on day 63 following the first vaccine or placebo injection. Worth noting for this clone: Its antigen is not known.

Findings of the study overall: Vaccinees and placebo recipients showed similar non-spike TCR breadth.

Trimming took off 3 bases at V and 5 bases at J, with 17 bases between the two ends. There are 15 residues in the CDR3. CDR1 SGDLS and CDR2 YYNGEE come from the germline V gene. Method: immunoSEQ multiplex PCR; TCRdb's copy keeps in-frame clones and lacks some. Of hundreds of thousands of clones in the sample, more than 75% were seen once. This TCR derives from a person aged 18 to 65 who received the Ad26.COV2.S COVID-19 vaccine or a placebo. The chain has TRBV9 and TRBJ1-1; D gene ambiguous. The source material was peripheral blood, sampled in a trial of Ad26.COV2.S vaccine versus placebo. DNA for the CDR3: TGTGCCAGCAGCGCCCCCTCGGGCCAAAGGACTGAAGCTTTCTTT. This gives the protein CASSAPSGQRTEAFF.